This is a list of T cell receptor beta chains from one sample in a study of T cell responses to AZD1222 COVID-19 vaccine. TCRdb's copy holds only in-frame clones and misses some; the assay was immunoSEQ multiplex PCR. The table lists fewer than 150,000 clones, roughly nine tenths of them singletons. The sequences come from peripheral blood, collected 28 days after the second AZD1222 dose. These TCRs come from an adult who received the AZD1222 COVID-19 vaccine. CDR3s include the opening cysteine and the closing phenylalanine or tryptophan. D genes are given only for firm matches. For some rows the clone size is stated as once, few or many, or as a class when expanded; others skip it.

V gene	CDR3 length	clone size	J gene	D gene	CDR3 DNA	CDR3 protein
TRBV7-6	14	.	TRBJ2-1	.	TGTGCCAGCAGCGTCGGTATGGTAGGGAATGAGCAGTTCTTC	CASSVGMVGNEQFF
TRBV4-1	16	.	TRBJ2-4	TRBD1	TGCGCCAGCAGCCACCCAACAGGGGGTACCAAAAACATTCAGTACTTC	CASSHPTGGTKNIQYF
TRBV24-1	13	.	TRBJ2-1	.	TGTGCCACCAGTGAGGGTCCTGGGTTTGAGCAGTTCTTC	CATSEGPGFEQFF
TRBV7-3	15	once	TRBJ2-2	.	TGTGCCAGCAGCTCGCGGGCCCAAGACGGCGGGGAGCTGTTTTTT	CASSSRAQDGGELFF
TRBV20-1	18	.	TRBJ2-3	TRBD2	TGCAGTGCTAGTGGTGGTATGGCGGGGGGGCGGAGCGCAGATACGCAGTATTTT	CSASGGMAGGRSADTQYF
TRBV7-7	13	once	TRBJ2-7	.	TGTGCTAGCAGCGCCGGGATACTTTACGAGCAGTACTTC	CASSAGILYEQYF
TRBV2	14	.	TRBJ1-2	TRBD1	TGTGCCAGCAGTGTACAGGGGGATCGCTATGGCTACACCTTC	CASSVQGDRYGYTF
TRBV4-3	16	once	TRBJ2-2	TRBD1	TGCGCCAGCAGCCGTACCGGGACAGGTACCACCGGGGAGCTGTTTTTT	CASSRTGTGTTGELFF
TRBV7-2	14	few	TRBJ1-2	.	TGTGCCAGCAGCTTAGGGGGACAAATTTTTGGCTACACCTTC	CASSLGGQIFGYTF
TRBV6-2/TRBV6-3	15	.	TRBJ1-2	TRBD1	TGTGCCAGCAGTTACTCAGGCTACAGGGGCGATGGCTACACCTTC	CASSYSGYRGDGYTF
TRBV11-2	16	.	TRBJ2-4	.	TGTGCCAGCAGCTTAGGGCAAGGGAGGGCCAAAAACATTCAGTACTTC	CASSLGQGRAKNIQYF
TRBV7-6	14	once	TRBJ1-1	.	TGTGCCAGCAGCTACACCGGGGCGAACACTGAAGCTTTCTTT	CASSYTGANTEAFF
TRBV4-3	15	.	TRBJ1-5	.	TGCGCCAGCAGCCAACTCTTGGGGGGCGCTAAGCCCCAGCATTTT	CASSQLLGGAKPQHF
TRBV7-6	16	.	TRBJ1-3	.	TGTGCCAGCAGCCCGCCAAAAGTGGGGCCTGGAAACACCATATATTTT	CASSPPKVGPGNTIYF
TRBV7-9	18	.	TRBJ2-2	TRBD1	TGTGCCAGCACCGAAAATCGCTGGTGGGACAGGGGACCCGGGGAGCTGTTTTTT	CASTENRWWDRGPGELFF
TRBV24-1	16	.	TRBJ2-7	TRBD2	TGTGCCACCAGTGATTTGGTGGGGGGGGGAGTCAACGAGCAGTACTTC	CATSDLVGGGVNEQYF
TRBV25-1	12	.	TRBJ2-5	.	TGTGCCAGCAGTGAAGAGGGGGAGACCCAGTACTTC	CASSEEGETQYF
TRBV20-1	13	.	TRBJ1-2	.	TGCAGTGCTAGTCGAGGGGCAGGGGATGGCTACACCTTC	CSASRGAGDGYTF
TRBV27	14	.	TRBJ2-7	TRBD2	TGTGCCAGCAGTCCCTGGACTAGCGGCAACGAGCAGTACTTC	CASSPWTSGNEQYF
TRBV27	13	.	TRBJ2-6	.	TGTGCCAGCAGGTTGAGAGGGGCCAACGTCCTGACTTTC	CASRLRGANVLTF
TRBV9	15	.	TRBJ2-1	.	TGTGCCAGCAGCCCCCGACTAGGGATAGACAATGAGCAGTTCTTC	CASSPRLGIDNEQFF
TRBV4-1	16	.	TRBJ1-5	.	TGCGCCAGCAGCCAAGGCCGGGGGGCGAACAATCAGCCCCAGCATTTT	CASSQGRGANNQPQHF
TRBV6-2/TRBV6-3	14	.	TRBJ2-2	.	TGTGCCAGCAGTTGGGTCGGGGTCACCGGGGAGCTGTTTTTT	CASSWVGVTGELFF
TRBV6-1	19	.	TRBJ2-1	.	TGTGCCAGCAGTGAAGCGGGAATAAAGGGCCCGGTTTCCTACAATGAGCAGTTCTTC	CASSEAGIKGPVSYNEQFF
TRBV5-1	13	once	TRBJ2-1	.	TGCGCCAGCAGCCCGGACCCAGACAGTGAGCAGTTCTTC	CASSPDPDSEQFF
TRBV2	15	.	TRBJ1-2	.	TGTGCCAGCAGTGTTGTTGAGACAGCTCTTTGGGGCTACACCTTC	CASSVVETALWGYTF
TRBV6-5	12	.	TRBJ1-6	.	TGTGCCAGCATGGGGGGAAAATCACCCCTCCACTTT	CASMGGKSPLHF
TRBV19	17	.	TRBJ2-3	TRBD2	TGTGCCAGTAGCCGAACTAGCGGGAGGGGTGGCACAGATACGCAGTATTTT	CASSRTSGRGGTDTQYF
TRBV5-1	14	few	TRBJ2-3	TRBD2	TGCGCCAGCAGCCAGGGACTAGCCCGAGATACGCAGTATTTT	CASSQGLARDTQYF
TRBV4-2	11	.	TRBJ1-1	.	TGTGCCAGCAGCCAAGGTACTGAAGCTTTCTTT	CASSQGTEAFF
TRBV19	14	few	TRBJ1-1	.	TGTGCCAGTAGTCTACAGGGTCAGGGTACTGAAGCTTTCTTT	CASSLQGQGTEAFF
TRBV9	14	.	TRBJ2-2	TRBD1	TGTGCCAGCAGCGTAATACAGGGGCCCGGGGAGCTGTTTTTT	CASSVIQGPGELFF
TRBV6-1	16	.	TRBJ2-7	TRBD1	TGTGCCAGCAGTGAAGGGCCGACAGGGGCTAACTACGAGCAGTACTTC	CASSEGPTGANYEQYF
TRBV18	15	.	TRBJ1-2	.	TGTGCCAGCTCACCACAAAACAGGGATAACTATGGCTACACCTTC	CASSPQNRDNYGYTF
TRBV11-2	13	.	TRBJ2-3	.	TGTGCCAGCAGCTTAGTAAGAACAGATACGCAGTATTTT	CASSLVRTDTQYF
TRBV28	15	.	TRBJ1-2	TRBD1	TGTGCCAGCAGTTTGGGGGGACAGGGTTACTATGGCTACACCTTC	CASSLGGQGYYGYTF
TRBV5-1	11	.	TRBJ2-5	.	TGCGCCAGCAGAGCGCAAGAGACCCAGTACTTC	CASRAQETQYF
TRBV6-6	16	.	TRBJ2-2	.	TGTGCCAGCAGTCGCGCCGGGACGGTGAACACCGGGGAGCTGTTTTTT	CASSRAGTVNTGELFF
TRBV19	10	.	TRBJ1-5	.	TGTGCCAGTAGAGAGCAGCCCCAGCATTTT	CASREQPQHF
TRBV29-1	11	.	TRBJ2-7	.	TGCAGTTATGCCCTTAGTGACGAGCAGTACTTC	CSYALSDEQYF
TRBV4-1	19	.	TRBJ2-6	TRBD1	TGCGCCAGCAGCCGCCCTCTTTTCACAGGGGACTCTGGGGCCAACGTCCTGACTTTC	CASSRPLFTGDSGANVLTF
TRBV12-3/TRBV12-4	13	.	TRBJ2-1	.	TGTGCCAGCACCCCGGTCCCCTACAATGAGCAGTTCTTC	CASTPVPYNEQFF
TRBV19	16	.	TRBJ2-3	.	TGTGCCAGCCAGAGGGGGAGTCCTTCTAGCACAGATACGCAGTATTTT	CASQRGSPSSTDTQYF
TRBV11-1	14	.	TRBJ1-1	TRBD1	TGTGCCAGCAGCATCAGGGGGGCGAACACTGAAGCTTTCTTT	CASSIRGANTEAFF
TRBV19	14	.	TRBJ1-1	.	TGTGCCAGTAGTATCACCGGGTCCTTGGCTGAAGCTTTCTTT	CASSITGSLAEAFF
TRBV5-1	16	.	TRBJ1-1	.	TGCGCCAGCAGTCCAACAGGGAGTAACGTGAACACTGAAGCTTTCTTT	CASSPTGSNVNTEAFF
TRBV4-1	13	.	TRBJ1-4	.	TGCGCCAGCAGCCAAGCCGGGGGTGAAAAACTGTTTTTT	CASSQAGGEKLFF
TRBV7-2	14	.	TRBJ2-3	.	TGTGCCAGCAGCTTAAGTTTGGGAACAGATACGCAGTATTTT	CASSLSLGTDTQYF
TRBV3-1/TRBV3-2	12	.	TRBJ2-3	.	TGTGCCAGCAGCGGCGATACAGATACGCAGTATTTT	CASSGDTDTQYF
TRBV12-5	16	.	TRBJ2-3	.	TGTGCTAGTGGTTTGGGGGACCCATTAAGTGCAGATACGCAGTATTTT	CASGLGDPLSADTQYF
TRBV30	13	once	TRBJ1-4	TRBD1	TGTGCCTGGAGAGGGGGCGATGGCGAAAAACTGTTTTTT	CAWRGGDGEKLFF
TRBV10-3	14	.	TRBJ1-2	.	TGTGCCATCAGTGTCCCGGGACAAAACTATGGCTACACCTTC	CAISVPGQNYGYTF
TRBV7-2	13	.	TRBJ1-3	.	TGTGCCAGCAGCTTGGCAGGTGGAAACACCATATATTTT	CASSLAGGNTIYF
TRBV18	14	.	TRBJ1-1	TRBD1	TGTGCCAGCTCACCCACACAGGGGAACTCTGAAGCTTTCTTT	CASSPTQGNSEAFF
TRBV5-8	14	.	TRBJ2-5	.	TGTGCCAGCAGCTTCAGGACCACTCAAGAGACCCAGTACTTC	CASSFRTTQETQYF
TRBV7-7	13	.	TRBJ1-6	.	TGTGCTAGCAGCCGACAGCCCAGTTCACCCCTCCACTTT	CASSRQPSSPLHF
TRBV7-2	15	.	TRBJ1-5	TRBD1	TGTGCCAGCAGCTTAGCGACAGGGGGGGATCAGCCCCAGCATTTT	CASSLATGGDQPQHF
TRBV2	14	.	TRBJ2-1	TRBD1	TGTGCCAACCCTCCGGGACAGGGGCACAATGAGCAGTTCTTC	CANPPGQGHNEQFF